This section outlines one T cell receptor beta chain sequence together with its context. Antigen unknown. This entry is derived from a study of T cell responses to AZD1222 COVID-19 vaccine. CDR1 and CDR2 from the germline V gene are SNHLY and FYNNEI. V lost 10 bases, J lost 1 base, and 20 bases lay in between. The CDR3 runs 16 residues. TCRdb keeps only in-frame clones here, not all; method: immunoSEQ multiplex PCR. The sample includes approximately 99,000 clones, 86% seen only once; the top ten take about 3%. Whole-study findings and limits: White British donors predominated, females outnumbered males, and clonal diversity was possibly underestimated. Elevations in Spike-specific TCR breadth and depth followed administration of two AZD1222 doses.

J is TRBJ1-5 and V is TRBV2; maybe TRBD1 (5 bases). This clonotype was sampled from an adult in good health. The starting material was peripheral blood, obtained on day 0 of AZD1222 vaccination. The CDR3 nucleotides read TGTGCCACCCAGCCCCGGGGCTTGGGCAGCAATCAGCCCCAGCATTTT. Its protein is CATQPRGLGSNQPQHF.